Given below is one TCR beta chain in context. The data are from a study of blood T cells in healthy people across ages. A sample-barcoded 5' primer and a J-beta primer mix were used in a second PCR of about 7 to 12 cycles. Each CDR3 protein gets one entry after TCRdb re-called the 5' RACE reads with MiXCR. The data contain 800,000 or so distinct CDR3 sequences, just under 25% of them singletons. This CDR3 has 15 amino acids. V was trimmed by 2 bases and J by 5 bases, leaving 13 bases between them. These same records also appear under a second study, on T cells of mothers and their children.

This receptor was taken from a boy under 18 in good health. The rearrangement uses TRBV12-3 or TRBV12-4 and TRBJ2-1, with D tentatively TRBD1 (5 bases). The sequenced sample was blood. DNA for the CDR3: TGTGCCAGCAGTTTAAGACAGTGGAAGAACAATGAGCAGTTCTTC. This encodes CASSLRQWKNNEQFF.